This TCR beta chain was documented in a study of cytomegalovirus exposure and HLA in healthy donors. The CDR3 totals 16 residues. V was pared by 8 bases and J by 4 bases, with 22 bases between. Germline V lookup: CDR1 SGDLS, CDR2 YYNGEE. General observations from the study: In a later analysis, DRB1 alleles had the most associated TCRs; HLA-C alleles the fewest. Among donors in an Asian-associated ancestry cluster, a later analysis reportedly found fewer N-insertions than the roughly 700-donor mean.

Note on this clone: Its target is not known.

The primer mix had 60 Vbeta and 13 Jbeta primers. Using immunoSEQ multiplex PCR, the repertoire was profiled, and TCRdb retains in-frame clones only, with some absent. The sample holds 70,000 to 95,000 clones, 78% seen once. This rearrangement joins TRBV9 to TRBJ2-1, with D maybe TRBD2 (7 bases). This TCR was sampled from a man aged 35 to 55 in good health and CMV-seronegative. The sequencing sample was made of PBMCs. The CDR3 region is CASHPRGGGGYNEQFF. CDR3 nucleotides: TGTGCCAGTCACCCCCGAGGGGGGGGAGGTTACAATGAGCAGTTCTTC.